Presented here are 24 T cell receptor beta chains from one specimen sequenced in a study of T-cell memory formation after mild COVID-19 (dated by TCRdb to the early 2020s). The protocol used for the library was 5' RACE. The data were produced on an Illumina NovaSeq 6000. TCRdb cleaned the public reads at Q25 with fastp, built clones with MiXCR and kept in-frame beta chains. Under each unique CDR3 protein, matching rows form one entry showing the most common genes and DNA. This sample has hundreds of thousands of distinct CDR3 sequences in its table, and 20% to 25% of those were observed once. The top ten clones comprise 7% to 9.5% of the sample. The sequencing sample was made of PBMCs or a T cell subset sorted from them (not recorded which). The receptors originated from an adult woman who had mild COVID-19 (a few samples of this study predate the infection). The sample titles of this study are shuffled in the database, so cell type and time point are left out; the donor was told from shared clones.

J is TRBJ2-5 and V is TRBV6-5, with 11 bases that match TRBD2. Looked up from germline, CDR1 is MNHEY and CDR2 is SVGAGI. V shed 6 bases and J 2 bases; nucleotides not matched to a gene: 8. CDR3 size: 16 residues. The CDR3 sequence is CASREGTSGPQETQYF. The CDR3 DNA sequence: TGTGCCAGCAGGGAAGGGACTAGCGGCCCACAAGAGACCCAGTACTTC.

CDR3 amino acids: CASSRPGTSGVSGQFF. CDR3 nucleotides: TGTGCCAGTAGTAGGCCCGGGACTAGCGGGGTTTCTGGGCAGTTCTTC. V is TRBV19 and J is TRBJ2-1, with 13 bases fitting TRBD2. V lost 4 bases, J lost 12 bases, and 12 bases stayed unmatched. Germline V CDR1 and CDR2: LNHDA, SQIVND (reference sequence). CDR3 length: 16 amino acids.

This clonotype was observed a few times. This chain joins TRBV20-1 and TRBJ1-2; no clear D gene. The CDR3 totals 13 residues. V lost 6 bases to trimming and J lost 5 bases, with 16 bases between them. In germline, CDR1 is DFQATT, CDR2 SNEGSKA (reference sequence). DNA for the CDR3: TGCAGTGCAATAAGGACCGCGTCATATGGCTACACCTTC. Its translation: CSAIRTASYGYTF.

This clonotype appeared a few times. The rearrangement uses TRBV5-5 and TRBJ2-2; 10 bases match TRBD2. The CDR3 runs to 18 residues. Losses at the gene ends were 2 bases for V and 2 bases for J; bases not matched to a gene: 9. CDR1 is SGHKS, CDR2 YYEKEE, per germline (reference sequence). The CDR3 here is CASSFWSSGGHNTGELFF. The CDR3, as DNA: TGTGCCAGCAGCTTTTGGTCTAGCGGGGGACATAACACCGGGGAGCTGTTTTTT.

This clonotype was found a few times. The chain couples TRBV4-2 to TRBJ2-7; a weak D match, TRBD2 (6 bases). The CDR3 runs to 16 residues. Per germline, CDR1 LGHNA and CDR2 YNFKEQ. V lost 0 bases and J lost 0, with 12 bases in between. The CDR3: CASSQDAGTPSYEQYF. For the CDR3, the DNA is TGTGCCAGCAGCCAAGATGCGGGAACGCCCTCCTACGAGCAGTACTTC.

The chain uses TRBV20-1 and TRBJ2-1, with TRBD2 matching over 10 bases. The CDR3 extends over 16 amino acids. Germline CDR1 is DFQATT and CDR2 is SNEGSKA (reference sequence). The trim removed 3 bases at V and 6 bases at J, leaving 11 bases unmatched. The CDR3 loop is CSARSLAGERINEQFF. The CDR3 DNA reads as TGCAGTGCTAGGTCCCTAGCGGGAGAAAGGATCAATGAGCAGTTCTTC.

The chain has TRBV30 and TRBJ2-6; D might be TRBD1 (6 bases). From germline, CDR1 is GTSNPN and CDR2 SVGIG (reference sequence). The CDR3 loop spans 15 amino acids. Trimming removed 4 bases from V and 4 bases from J, with 14 bases in between. The CDR3 region is CAWTDSSTGANVLTF. The CDR3 DNA is TGTGCCTGGACGGACAGCTCCACAGGGGCCAACGTCCTGACTTTC.

The gene calls are TRBV6-1 and TRBJ2-1, with 8 bases fitting TRBD1. V dropped 8 bases and J dropped 4; count of bases not matched to a gene: 7. This CDR3 is 14 amino acids long. CDR1 and CDR2 from the germline V gene are MNHNS and SASEGT. CDR3 coding DNA: TGTGCCAGCCTCCGGGACAGGCTTTACAATGAGCAGTTCTTC. Its translation: CASLRDRLYNEQFF.

The gene calls are TRBV7-8 and TRBJ2-2; the D gene is possibly TRBD1 (5 bases). This CDR3 comprises 14 residues. CDR1 SGHVS and CDR2 FQNEAQ come from the germline V gene. The V end was cut by 3 bases, the J end by 5 bases, with 10 bases between. This CDR3 reads CASSFRGATGELFF. CDR3 in DNA: TGTGCCAGCAGCTTTAGGGGCGCGACCGGGGAGCTGTTTTTT.

This CDR3 reads CASYSTGAPLHF. The CDR3 bases are TGTGCCAGCTATAGCACAGGGGCACCCCTCCACTTT. The genes are TRBV5-6 and TRBJ1-6; TRBD1 matches 7 bases. There are 12 residues in the CDR3. V was clipped by 7 bases and J by 11 bases; unmatched bases: 6. Germline CDR1 reads SGHDT; CDR2 reads YYEEEE.

The sample holds a few counts of this clonotype. This chain links TRBV20-1 with TRBJ2-7; 8 bases map to TRBD1. The CDR3 contains 14 residues. The V gene's germline CDR1 is DFQATT and CDR2 SNEGSKA (reference sequence). With V trimmed by 4 bases and J by 9 bases, 14 bases remained unmatched. CDR3: CSAILTDREKGQYF. The CDR3 DNA follows: TGCAGTGCTATCCTAACGGACAGGGAGAAGGGGCAGTACTTC.

The chain uses TRBV7-9 and TRBJ2-7; TRBD1 is a possible D gene (6 bases). The CDR3 has 13 amino acids. Between the trimmed V and J ends, which lost 6 bases and 3 bases, there was a span of 12 bases. Germline V lookup: CDR1 SEHNR, CDR2 FQNEAQ (reference sequence). As DNA, the CDR3 is TGTGCCAGCAGACCTGACAGGCTCTACGAGCAGTACTTC. It yields the protein CASRPDRLYEQYF.

This chain connects TRBV10-3 to TRBJ1-5; D is unresolved. CDR3 length equals 16 residues. V lost 0 bases, J lost 5 bases, and 14 bases lay in between. In germline, CDR1 is ENHRY, CDR2 SYGVKD. This CDR3 is CAISESSIDMDQPQHF. CDR3 DNA sequence: TGTGCCATCAGTGAGTCGAGCATCGATATGGATCAGCCCCAGCATTTT.

This clonotype was picked up a small number of times. The J gene is TRBJ2-7, the V gene TRBV5-6, with D perhaps TRBD1 (6 bases). Trimming removed 4 bases from V and 4 bases from J, with 12 bases in between. Germline V lookup: CDR1 SGHDT, CDR2 YYEEEE. The CDR3 is made up of 13 amino acids. CDR3 region: CASSTGQRYEQYF. CDR3 bases: TGTGCCAGCAGCACGGGACAACGATACGAGCAGTACTTC.

This clonotype has just a few counts. As DNA, the CDR3 is TGTGCCAGCAGCTCCCGCAGACTAGCGGGAGTTACAGATACGCAGTATTTT. This translates into CASSSRRLAGVTDTQYF. The rearrangement uses TRBV7-2 and TRBJ2-3; 12 nucleotides match TRBD2. The CDR3 consists of 17 residues. V lost 4 bases and J lost 3; bases outside the gene matches: 8. Germline-derived CDR1 and CDR2 are SGHTA and FQGNSA. The whole variable domain, filled in from reference TRBV7-2 and TRBJ2-3, reads GAGVSQSPSNKVTEKGKDVELRCDPISGHTALYWYRQSLGQGLEFLIYFQGNSAPDKSGLPSDRFSAERTGGSVSTLTIQRTQQEDSAVYLCASSSRRLAGVTDTQYFGPGTRLTVL.

This clonotype was seen once. The chain joins TRBV30 to TRBJ1-2; D is perhaps TRBD1 (5 bases). The CDR3 sequence is 13 residues long. CDR1 and CDR2 (germline): GTSNPN, SVGIG (reference sequence). Between the trimmed V and J ends, which lost 2 bases and 2 bases, there was a span of 9 bases. CDR3 DNA sequence: TGTGCCTGGAGTAAGGGGCTCAACTATGGCTACACCTTC. Translation gives CAWSKGLNYGYTF.

V gene TRBV29-1 combines with J gene TRBJ2-1; D is ambiguous. CDR1 is SQVTM and CDR2 is ANQGSEA in the germline V gene. The CDR3 is 14 amino acids. V lost 4 bases, J lost 3 bases, and 13 bases lay in between. The CDR3 sequence: CSVVDWAGYNEQFF. CDR3 DNA: TGCAGCGTTGTGGATTGGGCAGGCTACAATGAGCAGTTCTTC.

This clonotype was seen at least ten times. The chain joins TRBV24-1 to TRBJ2-2, with no clear D. CDR1 is KGHDR and CDR2 is SFDVKD in the germline V gene. The germline V and J ends were trimmed by 4 bases and 6 bases, with 5 bases remaining between them. The CDR3 runs 12 residues. CDR3 loop: CATSDFPGELFF. DNA of the CDR3: TGTGCCACCAGTGACTTCCCCGGGGAGCTGTTTTTT.

The rearrangement joins TRBV6-2 or TRBV6-3 to TRBJ1-1, with D maybe TRBD1 (6 bases). V was trimmed by 2 bases and J by 3 bases, leaving 16 bases between them. Germline V gene lookup returns CDR1 MNHEY and CDR2 SVGEGT. CDR3 length: 16 amino acids. This chain's CDR3 is CASSYPRGRADTEAFF. The CDR3 DNA reads TGTGCCAGCAGTTACCCCAGGGGACGGGCGGACACTGAAGCTTTCTTT.

In its sample, this clonotype was seen a few times. The rearrangement joins TRBV5-4 to TRBJ1-2; TRBD1 might be the D (6 bases). Germline V gives CDR1 SGHNT, CDR2 YYREEE (reference sequence). The CDR3 loop spans 14 amino acids. V lost 1 base and J lost 7, with 14 bases in between. The CDR3: CASSLKSGDSGYTF. In DNA, the CDR3 is TGTGCCAGCAGCTTGAAATCAGGGGACTCTGGCTACACCTTC.

The chain joins TRBV12-3 or TRBV12-4 to TRBJ2-7, with TRBD2 matching over 7 bases. The V segment lost 8 bases and the J segment 4 bases; nucleotides outside the gene matches: 8. The CDR3 loop spans 13 amino acids. CDR3 loop: CASGASGRYEQYF. For the CDR3, the DNA is TGTGCCAGCGGAGCTAGCGGTAGATACGAGCAGTACTTC.

This clonotype was seen at least ten times. The V and J genes are TRBV23-1 and TRBJ1-5; no firm D call. TRBV23-1 is an ORF; its function is uncertain. V shed 4 bases and J shed 0 bases, with 4 bases lying between them. The CDR3 runs 13 residues. The CDR3 sequence is CASSPNSNQPQHF. The DNA of the CDR3 is TGCGCCAGCAGTCCGAATAGCAATCAGCCCCAGCATTTT.

This clonotype turned up a few times. V and J are TRBV24-1 and TRBJ2-3; the D call may be TRBD1 or TRBD2 (5 bases each). CDR1 KGHDR and CDR2 SFDVKD come from the germline V gene. The CDR3 consists of 16 residues. V lost 0 bases and J lost 3, with 12 bases in between. The CDR3 loop reads CATSDLDGARTDTQYF. In DNA form, the CDR3 reads TGTGCCACCAGTGATTTGGACGGGGCAAGAACAGATACGCAGTATTTT.

This clonotype was seen repeatedly, ten times or more. The genes are TRBV12-3 or TRBV12-4 and TRBJ2-7; 7 bases match TRBD1. This CDR3 region has 13 residues. Trimming cost V 7 bases and J 2 bases; bases outside gene matches: 5. DNA of the CDR3: TGTGCCAGCACTGACAGGGACCCCTACGAGCAGTACTTC. This translates into CASTDRDPYEQYF.